This T cell receptor (beta chain) was identified in a study of CD8 T cells in ankylosing spondylitis. Findings and limits, study-wide: Ankylosing spondylitis blood appeared to be characterized by a TCR beta motif of several highly homologous variants.

Concerning this clonotype itself: As yet, its antigen is unknown. The conserved phenylalanine or tryptophan normally closing the CDR3 is absent here, so this likely arose from a read error.

This CDR3 is built from 14 residues. Trimming cost V 6 bases and J 6 bases, with 18 bases left between them. Germline CDR1 DFQATT, CDR2 SNEGSKA (reference sequence). Using its own MiXCR run on the 5' RACE reads, TCRdb lists one record per CDR3 protein. In the table there are approximately 500,000 distinct CDR3 sequences, 10% to 15% of which are singletons. The chain links TRBV20-1 to TRBJ2-1; D may match TRBD1 or TRBD2 (5 bases each). The receptor was isolated from a male donor with ankylosing spondylitis. Sequencing was performed on blood, either unsorted or a sorted T cell fraction (not recorded which). CDR3 bases: TGCAGTGCAGGTCACGGAGGCCAGGGCAATGAGCAGTTCCTC. Its protein product is CSAGHGGQGNEQFL.